These 4 T cell receptor beta chains share one sample of origin, sequenced in a study of regulatory T cells in long-lasting Graves disease. Time point: newly diagnosed GD, antithyroid drugs for less than 3 months. Following extraction of RNA from PBMCs, that RNA was used to make the TCR library. The TCR beta library used iRepertoire HTBI primers with Arm-PCR amplification of CDR3. A single record per CDR3 protein comes from TCRdb applying MiXCR to the multiplex PCR reads. The sample shows about 470,000 distinct CDR3 sequences, about 15% of them seen only once. In addition, the sample was reused for a study of T cells in Graves' hyperthyroidism and ophthalmopathy.

The specimen comprised peripheral blood mononuclear cells (PBMCs), sampled at new diagnosis, from a patient treated with antithyroid drugs. These receptors were collected from a young woman with Graves disease.

This clonotype was counted ten times or more. This chain joins TRBV15 and TRBJ2-3; tentatively, D is TRBD1 or TRBD2 (6 bases each). V was pared by 3 bases and J by 6 bases, with 25 bases between. This CDR3 comprises 18 residues. Germline V gene sequence: CDR1 LNHNV, CDR2 YYDKDF (reference sequence). CDR3 amino acids: CATSRTLASTGAADTQYF. The CDR3, as DNA: TGTGCCACCAGCAGGACTCTAGCGAGCACGGGGGCGGCGGATACGCAGTATTTT.

The rearrangement links TRBV4-1 to TRBJ2-3; no clear D gene. The CDR3 contains 16 residues. Germline V gene sequence: CDR1 MGHRA, CDR2 YSYEKL. V was pared by 4 bases and J by 6 bases, with 20 bases between. The DNA of the CDR3 is TGCGCCAGCAGCCCATCCCCGACGCCGGTTGAGGATACGCAGTATTTT. Protein product: CASSPSPTPVEDTQYF.

This clonotype was counted many times. This chain uses TRBV25-1 with TRBJ2-1; 10 bases agree with TRBD2. The V segment lost 6 bases and the J segment 9 bases; nucleotides outside the gene matches: 14. This CDR3 has 16 residues. The V gene's germline CDR1 is MGHDK and CDR2 SYGVNS. The CDR3 sequence is CASRDVGLAGVGEQFF. The CDR3 region has the DNA TGTGCCAGCAGAGACGTTGGGCTAGCGGGAGTAGGTGAGCAGTTCTTC.

The genes are TRBV19 and TRBJ2-6, with no clear D. The CDR3 extends over 17 amino acids. Per germline, CDR1 LNHDA and CDR2 SQIVND (reference sequence). Trimming took 3 bases from V and 0 from J, leaving 12 bases between them. Here the CDR3 reads CASSITGWGSGANVLTF. The CDR3 nucleotides read TGTGCCAGTAGTATTACCGGCTGGGGCTCTGGGGCCAACGTCCTGACTTTC.